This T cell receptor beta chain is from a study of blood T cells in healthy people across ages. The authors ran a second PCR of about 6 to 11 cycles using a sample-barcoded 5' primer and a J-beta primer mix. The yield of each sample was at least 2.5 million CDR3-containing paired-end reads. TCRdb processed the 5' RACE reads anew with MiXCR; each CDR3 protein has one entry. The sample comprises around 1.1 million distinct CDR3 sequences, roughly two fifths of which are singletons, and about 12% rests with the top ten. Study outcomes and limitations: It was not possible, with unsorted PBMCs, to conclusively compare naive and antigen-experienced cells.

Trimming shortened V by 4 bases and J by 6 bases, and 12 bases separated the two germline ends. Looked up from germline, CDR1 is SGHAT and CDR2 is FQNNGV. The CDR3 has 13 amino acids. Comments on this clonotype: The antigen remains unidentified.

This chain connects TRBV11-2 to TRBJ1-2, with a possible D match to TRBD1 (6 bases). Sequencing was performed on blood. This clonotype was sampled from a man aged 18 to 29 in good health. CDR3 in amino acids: CASSWESGDGYTF. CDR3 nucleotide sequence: TGTGCCAGCAGCTGGGAGTCAGGGGATGGCTACACCTTC.